These T cell receptor beta chains were read from a single sample in a study of technical replicates of blood from a few donors. Assay: immunoSEQ multiplex PCR; the TCRdb copy retains only in-frame clones and omits some. Here the sample spans approximately 12,000 clones, roughly nine tenths being singletons. Specimen: PBMCs. All receptors come from a human donor in good health. CDR3s include the opening cysteine and the closing phenylalanine or tryptophan. The order of the fields is V gene, clone size, D gene, J gene, CDR3 protein, CDR3 DNA. The D gene is left open where the match is weak. Not every row has a clone size; where given, it reads once, few, many or a size class.

v_gene: TRBV11-3
abundance: -
d_gene: -
j_gene: TRBJ2-1
CDR3aa: CASSLDQGGDRTYNEQFF
CDR3nt: TGTGCCAGCAGCTTAGACCAGGGGGGGGACAGGACTTACAATGAGCAGTTCTTC

v_gene: TRBV9
abundance: -
d_gene: TRBD2
j_gene: TRBJ2-7
CDR3aa: CASSVTGLDLYEQYF
CDR3nt: TGTGCCAGCAGCGTAACCGGACTAGATCTATACGAGCAGTACTTC

v_gene: TRBV9
abundance: -
d_gene: -
j_gene: TRBJ1-2
CDR3aa: CASSSEGGYGYTF
CDR3nt: TGTGCCAGCAGCTCTGAGGGGGGGTATGGCTACACCTTC

v_gene: TRBV5-4
abundance: -
d_gene: TRBD1
j_gene: TRBJ2-5
CDR3aa: CASSYQGAWETQYF
CDR3nt: TGTGCCAGCAGCTATCAGGGGGCTTGGGAGACCCAGTACTTC

v_gene: TRBV7-9
abundance: -
d_gene: -
j_gene: TRBJ2-7
CDR3aa: CASSAGLYEQYF
CDR3nt: TGTGCCAGCAGCGCGGGGCTATACGAGCAGTACTTC

v_gene: TRBV19
abundance: once
d_gene: -
j_gene: TRBJ2-4
CDR3aa: CASSPAGPFQYF
CDR3nt: TGTGCCAGTAGTCCCGCAGGCCCCTTTCAGTACTTC

v_gene: TRBV27
abundance: once
d_gene: TRBD1
j_gene: TRBJ2-7
CDR3aa: CASSLDRTYEQYF
CDR3nt: TGTGCCAGCAGTTTGGACAGGACTTACGAGCAGTACTTC

v_gene: TRBV15
abundance: -
d_gene: TRBD1
j_gene: TRBJ2-3
CDR3aa: CATSRQGQGNTDTQYF
CDR3nt: TGTGCCACCAGCAGACAGGGACAGGGGAACACAGATACGCAGTATTTT

v_gene: TRBV5-1
abundance: once
d_gene: -
j_gene: TRBJ2-7
CDR3aa: CASSLVGIGEQYF
CDR3nt: TGCGCCAGCAGCTTGGTCGGGATCGGCGAGCAGTACTTC

v_gene: TRBV5-1
abundance: -
d_gene: TRBD2
j_gene: TRBJ2-1
CDR3aa: CASSALAGGRDNEQFF
CDR3nt: TGCGCCAGCAGCGCTTTAGCGGGAGGGAGGGACAATGAGCAGTTCTTC

v_gene: TRBV19
abundance: -
d_gene: TRBD1
j_gene: TRBJ1-1
CDR3aa: CASSIRGQGAEAFF
CDR3nt: TGTGCCAGTAGTATTAGAGGACAGGGGGCTGAAGCTTTCTTT

v_gene: TRBV9
abundance: -
d_gene: -
j_gene: TRBJ1-1
CDR3aa: CASSVSPDRGNTEAFF
CDR3nt: TGTGCCAGCAGCGTAAGCCCGGACAGAGGGAACACTGAAGCTTTCTTT

v_gene: TRBV10-1
abundance: -
d_gene: TRBD1
j_gene: TRBJ1-5
CDR3aa: CASSSGTASDQPQHF
CDR3nt: TGCGCCAGCAGCTCCGGGACAGCCTCCGATCAGCCCCAGCATTTT

v_gene: TRBV6-1
abundance: -
d_gene: -
j_gene: TRBJ1-1
CDR3aa: CASSEASVNTEAFF
CDR3nt: TGTGCCAGCAGTGAAGCGTCAGTGAACACTGAAGCTTTCTTT

v_gene: TRBV5-1
abundance: -
d_gene: TRBD2
j_gene: TRBJ2-7
CDR3aa: CASSAGLAGIYEQYF
CDR3nt: TGCGCCAGCAGCGCGGGACTAGCGGGGATCTACGAGCAGTACTTC

v_gene: TRBV5-1
abundance: -
d_gene: TRBD2
j_gene: TRBJ2-7
CDR3aa: CASSSQGLATEQYF
CDR3nt: TGCGCCAGCAGCTCACAAGGACTAGCTACCGAGCAGTACTTC

v_gene: TRBV6-5
abundance: -
d_gene: -
j_gene: TRBJ1-1
CDR3aa: CASSPGVWETEAFF
CDR3nt: TGTGCCAGCAGCCCGGGGGTTTGGGAAACTGAAGCTTTCTTT

v_gene: TRBV19
abundance: -
d_gene: TRBD1
j_gene: TRBJ2-6
CDR3aa: CASSIMGFSAGGWVGANVLTF
CDR3nt: TGTGCCAGTAGTATAATGGGGTTTTCGGCAGGGGGCTGGGTTGGGGCCAACGTCCTGACTTTC

v_gene: TRBV30
abundance: -
d_gene: -
j_gene: TRBJ1-2
CDR3aa: CAWSGPGSGGYTF
CDR3nt: TGTGCCTGGAGTGGCCCAGGATCGGGAGGCTACACCTTC

v_gene: TRBV11-3
abundance: -
d_gene: TRBD2
j_gene: TRBJ2-1
CDR3aa: CASSGAGGRNEQFF
CDR3nt: TGTGCCAGCAGCGGGGCGGGGGGGAGGAATGAGCAGTTCTTC

v_gene: TRBV6-5
abundance: -
d_gene: TRBD1
j_gene: TRBJ1-1
CDR3aa: CASSSFQGAFGTEAFF
CDR3nt: TGTGCCAGCAGTTCCTTTCAGGGGGCATTCGGCACTGAAGCTTTCTTT

v_gene: TRBV21-1
abundance: -
d_gene: -
j_gene: TRBJ2-7
CDR3aa: CASSKGTSGFSYEQYF
CDR3nt: TGTGCCAGCAGCAAAGGGACTAGCGGCTTCTCCTACGAGCAGTACTTC

v_gene: TRBV5-1
abundance: -
d_gene: -
j_gene: TRBJ1-1
CDR3aa: CASSLVSGGNTEAFF
CDR3nt: TGCGCCAGCAGCTTGGTGAGTGGAGGGAACACTGAAGCTTTCTTT

v_gene: TRBV27
abundance: -
d_gene: TRBD2
j_gene: TRBJ2-1
CDR3aa: CASSLIGFAGVNEQFF
CDR3nt: TGTGCCAGCAGTTTAATAGGGTTTGCGGGAGTCAATGAGCAGTTCTTC

v_gene: TRBV6-5
abundance: -
d_gene: TRBD1
j_gene: TRBJ1-1
CDR3aa: CASSVDRGSEAFF
CDR3nt: TGTGCCAGCAGTGTGGACAGGGGGAGTGAAGCTTTCTTT

v_gene: TRBV28
abundance: once
d_gene: -
j_gene: TRBJ1-5
CDR3aa: CASREQGGQPQHF
CDR3nt: TGTGCCAGCAGGGAACAGGGAGGGCAGCCCCAGCATTTT

v_gene: TRBV7-9
abundance: -
d_gene: -
j_gene: TRBJ2-4
CDR3aa: CASSLGGEENIQYF
CDR3nt: TGTGCCAGCAGCTTAGGGGGAGAGGAGAACATTCAGTACTTC

v_gene: TRBV27
abundance: -
d_gene: -
j_gene: TRBJ1-5
CDR3aa: CASSPQGRRNQPQHF
CDR3nt: TGTGCCAGCAGCCCTCAGGGGCGTCGCAATCAGCCCCAGCATTTT

v_gene: TRBV11-2
abundance: few
d_gene: -
j_gene: TRBJ2-7
CDR3aa: CASSLGVRLAKFSYEQYF
CDR3nt: TGTGCCAGCAGCTTAGGCGTTAGGCTAGCGAAATTCTCCTACGAGCAGTACTTC

v_gene: TRBV6-5
abundance: -
d_gene: -
j_gene: TRBJ2-1
CDR3aa: CASSRLAHSYNEQFF
CDR3nt: TGTGCCAGCAGTCGACTGGCCCACTCCTACAATGAGCAGTTCTTC

v_gene: TRBV5-1
abundance: -
d_gene: -
j_gene: TRBJ2-7
CDR3aa: CASSGADSYEQYF
CDR3nt: TGCGCCAGCAGTGGGGCGGACTCCTACGAGCAGTACTTC

v_gene: TRBV28
abundance: -
d_gene: TRBD1
j_gene: TRBJ2-4
CDR3aa: CASSSQGAAKNIQYF
CDR3nt: TGTGCCAGCAGTTCACAGGGGGCGGCCAAAAACATTCAGTACTTC

v_gene: TRBV10-1
abundance: -
d_gene: -
j_gene: TRBJ2-5
CDR3aa: CASSESAQVGQETQYF
CDR3nt: TGCGCCAGCAGTGAGTCTGCCCAGGTCGGCCAAGAGACCCAGTACTTC

v_gene: TRBV6-1
abundance: few
d_gene: TRBD2
j_gene: TRBJ2-2
CDR3aa: CASSELAGDTGELFF
CDR3nt: TGTGCCAGCAGTGAACTAGCGGGAGACACCGGGGAGCTGTTTTTT

v_gene: TRBV15
abundance: -
d_gene: -
j_gene: TRBJ2-7
CDR3aa: CATSRDYREEQYF
CDR3nt: TGTGCCACCAGCAGAGACTACAGGGAGGAGCAGTACTTC

v_gene: TRBV5-4
abundance: -
d_gene: TRBD2
j_gene: TRBJ2-7
CDR3aa: CASSPSLAGEPYEQYF
CDR3nt: TGTGCCAGCAGCCCGTCACTAGCGGGAGAACCCTACGAGCAGTACTTC

v_gene: TRBV5-1
abundance: -
d_gene: -
j_gene: TRBJ2-5
CDR3aa: CASSLAGSQETQYF
CDR3nt: TGCGCCAGCAGCTTGGCAGGGTCCCAAGAGACCCAGTACTTC

v_gene: TRBV5-1
abundance: -
d_gene: TRBD2
j_gene: TRBJ2-3
CDR3aa: CASSLASGKGPDTQYF
CDR3nt: TGCGCCAGCAGCTTGGCCAGCGGGAAGGGTCCAGATACGCAGTATTTT

v_gene: TRBV14
abundance: -
d_gene: -
j_gene: TRBJ2-3
CDR3aa: CASSIGDTQYF
CDR3nt: TGTGCCAGCAGCATCGGAGATACGCAGTATTTT

v_gene: TRBV2
abundance: -
d_gene: -
j_gene: TRBJ2-7
CDR3aa: CASSEGQPPFYEQYF
CDR3nt: TGTGCCAGCAGTGAAGGACAGCCTCCTTTCTACGAGCAGTACTTC

v_gene: TRBV30
abundance: -
d_gene: -
j_gene: TRBJ2-2
CDR3aa: CAWSRGSGELFF
CDR3nt: TGTGCCTGGTCGAGAGGTTCCGGGGAGCTGTTTTTT

v_gene: TRBV5-1
abundance: -
d_gene: TRBD1
j_gene: TRBJ2-2
CDR3aa: CASSLQGARNTGELFF
CDR3nt: TGCGCCAGCAGCTTACAGGGGGCGCGGAACACCGGGGAGCTGTTTTTT

v_gene: TRBV10-1
abundance: -
d_gene: -
j_gene: TRBJ2-3
CDR3aa: CASTQRGRLQPFRSTDTQYF
CDR3nt: TGCGCCAGCACCCAGCGAGGGAGGCTTCAACCCTTTAGGAGCACAGATACGCAGTATTTT

v_gene: TRBV11-2
abundance: -
d_gene: TRBD2
j_gene: TRBJ2-1
CDR3aa: CASSFSGGLTGGEQFF
CDR3nt: TGTGCCAGCAGCTTTTCCGGCGGCCTCACGGGGGGTGAGCAGTTCTTC

v_gene: TRBV21-1
abundance: once
d_gene: -
j_gene: TRBJ2-5
CDR3aa: CASSKGQKQETQYF
CDR3nt: TGTGCCAGCAGCAAAGGGCAGAAGCAAGAGACCCAGTACTTC

v_gene: TRBV5-4
abundance: -
d_gene: -
j_gene: TRBJ2-7
CDR3aa: CASSFRGSTYEQYF
CDR3nt: TGTGCCAGCAGCTTCCGGGGAAGCACCTACGAGCAGTACTTC

v_gene: TRBV5-1
abundance: -
d_gene: TRBD2
j_gene: TRBJ2-1
CDR3aa: CASSLGTSGSNDEQFF
CDR3nt: TGCGCCAGCAGCTTGGGGACTAGCGGGAGTAACGATGAGCAGTTCTTC